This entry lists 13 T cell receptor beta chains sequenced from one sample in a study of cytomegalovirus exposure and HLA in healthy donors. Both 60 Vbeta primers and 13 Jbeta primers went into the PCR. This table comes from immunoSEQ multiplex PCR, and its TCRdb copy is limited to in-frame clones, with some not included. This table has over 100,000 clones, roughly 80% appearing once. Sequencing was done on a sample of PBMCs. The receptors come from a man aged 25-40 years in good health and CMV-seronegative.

CDR3 sequence reads: CASSLRDRVLQPQHF. In DNA, the CDR3 is TGTGCCAGCAGTTTAAGAGACAGGGTTCTTCAGCCCCAGCATTTT. This chain uses TRBV27 with TRBJ1-5; the match to TRBD1 covers 7 bases. The CDR3 sequence is 15 residues long. The germline gives CDR1 MNHEY, CDR2 SMNVEV (reference sequence). V trimming: 2 bases; J trimming: 6 bases; junction bases outside the gene matches: 7.

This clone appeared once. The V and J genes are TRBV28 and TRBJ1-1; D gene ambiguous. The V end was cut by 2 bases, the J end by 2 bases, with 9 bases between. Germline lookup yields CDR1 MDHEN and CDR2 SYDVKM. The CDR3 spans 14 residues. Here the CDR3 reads CASSLTSHNTEAFF. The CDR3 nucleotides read TGTGCCAGCAGTTTAACGAGTCATAACACTGAAGCTTTCTTT.

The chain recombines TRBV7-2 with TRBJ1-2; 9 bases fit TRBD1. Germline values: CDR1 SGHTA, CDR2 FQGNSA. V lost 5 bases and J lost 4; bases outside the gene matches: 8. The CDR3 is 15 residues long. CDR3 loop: CASSQDRGFTYGYTF. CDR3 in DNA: TGTGCCAGCAGCCAGGACAGGGGATTTACCTATGGCTACACCTTC.

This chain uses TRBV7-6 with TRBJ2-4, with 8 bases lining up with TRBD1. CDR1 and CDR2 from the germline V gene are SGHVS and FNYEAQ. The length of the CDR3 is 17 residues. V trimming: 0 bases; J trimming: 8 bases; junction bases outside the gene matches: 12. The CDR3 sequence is CASSLAGQATHDDIQYF. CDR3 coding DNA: TGTGCCAGCAGCTTAGCGGGACAGGCCACCCACGATGACATTCAGTACTTC.

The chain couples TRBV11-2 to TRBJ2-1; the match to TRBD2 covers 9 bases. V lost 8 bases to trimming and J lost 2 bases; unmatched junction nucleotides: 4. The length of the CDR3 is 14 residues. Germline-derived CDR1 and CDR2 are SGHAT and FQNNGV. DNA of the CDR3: TGTGCCAGCGCCCAGCGGGGGGCCTACAATGAGCAGTTCTTC. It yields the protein CASAQRGAYNEQFF.

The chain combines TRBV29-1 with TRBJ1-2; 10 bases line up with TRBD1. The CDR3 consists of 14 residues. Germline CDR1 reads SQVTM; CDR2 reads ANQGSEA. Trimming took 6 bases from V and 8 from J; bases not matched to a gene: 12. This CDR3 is CSVPTGTGVGGYTF. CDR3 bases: TGCAGCGTCCCCACCGGGACAGGGGTCGGCGGCTACACCTTC. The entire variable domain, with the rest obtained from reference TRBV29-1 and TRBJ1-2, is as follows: SAVISQKPSRDICQRGTSLTIQCQVDSQVTMMFWYRQQPGQSLTLIATANQGSEATYESGFVIDKFPISRPNLTFSTLTVSNMSPEDSSIYLCSVPTGTGVGGYTFGSGTRLTVV.

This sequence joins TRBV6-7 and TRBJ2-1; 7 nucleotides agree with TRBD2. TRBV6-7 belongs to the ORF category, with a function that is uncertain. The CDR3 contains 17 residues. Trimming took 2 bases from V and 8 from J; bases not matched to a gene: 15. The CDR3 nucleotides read TGTGCCAGCAGTTACCCCTGGACTAGTTTAATCTCTGATGAGCAGTTCTTC. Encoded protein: CASSYPWTSLISDEQFF.

The CDR3 loop reads CASRRTENEQFF. The CDR3 coding sequence is TGTGCCAGCAGACGCACAGAGAATGAGCAGTTCTTC. The rearrangement joins TRBV28 to TRBJ2-1, with D uncertain. Per germline, CDR1 MDHEN and CDR2 SYDVKM. The length of the CDR3 is 12 residues. With 6 bases removed from V and 7 bases from J, the gap between germline ends came to 10 bases.

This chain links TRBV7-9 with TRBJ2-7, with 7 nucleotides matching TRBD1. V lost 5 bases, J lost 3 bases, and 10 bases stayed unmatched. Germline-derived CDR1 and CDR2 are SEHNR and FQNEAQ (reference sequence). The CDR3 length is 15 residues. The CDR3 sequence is CASSQVPGQSYEQYF. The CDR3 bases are TGTGCCAGCAGCCAAGTCCCGGGACAGAGCTACGAGCAGTACTTC.

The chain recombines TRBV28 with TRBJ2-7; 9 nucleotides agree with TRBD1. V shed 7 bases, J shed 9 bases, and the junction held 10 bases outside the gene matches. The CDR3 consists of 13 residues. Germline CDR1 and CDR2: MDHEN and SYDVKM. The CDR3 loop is CASKPGQGAWQYF. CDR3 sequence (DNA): TGTGCCAGCAAACCGGGACAGGGTGCGTGGCAGTACTTC. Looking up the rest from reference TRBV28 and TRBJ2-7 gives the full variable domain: DVKVTQSSRYLVKRTGEKVFLECVQDMDHENMFWYRQDPGLGLRLIYFSYDVKMKEKGDIPEGYSVSREKKERFSLILESASTNQTSMYLCASKPGQGAWQYFGPGTRLTVT.

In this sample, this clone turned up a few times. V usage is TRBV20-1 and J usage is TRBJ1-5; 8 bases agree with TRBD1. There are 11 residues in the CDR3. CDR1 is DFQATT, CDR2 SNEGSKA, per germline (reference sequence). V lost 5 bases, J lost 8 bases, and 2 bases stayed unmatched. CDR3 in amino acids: CSAAGGEPQHF. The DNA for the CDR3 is TGCAGTGCTGCAGGGGGCGAGCCCCAGCATTTT.

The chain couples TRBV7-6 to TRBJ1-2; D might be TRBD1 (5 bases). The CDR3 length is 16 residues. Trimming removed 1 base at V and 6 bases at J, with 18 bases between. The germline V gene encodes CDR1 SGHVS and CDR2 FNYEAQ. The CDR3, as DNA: TGTGCCAGCAGCTTAGGTGGCCCGCAGGGCGGGGATGGCTACACCTTC. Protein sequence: CASSLGGPQGGDGYTF. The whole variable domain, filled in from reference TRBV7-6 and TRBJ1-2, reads GAGVSQSPRYKVTKRGQDVALRCDPISGHVSLYWYRQALGQGPEFLTYFNYEAQQDKSGLPNDRFSAERPEGSISTLTIQRTEQRDSAMYRCASSLGGPQGGDGYTFGSGTRLTVV.

The CDR3 sequence is CASSLAGLGRYEQYF. The CDR3 DNA follows: TGTGCCAGCAGCTTAGCGGGACTAGGCCGTTACGAGCAGTACTTC. The V call is TRBV7-9, the J call TRBJ2-7; the match to TRBD2 covers 8 bases. CDR1 is SEHNR and CDR2 is FQNEAQ in the germline V gene (reference sequence). Trimming at V came to 0 bases and at J to 4 bases, leaving 5 bases not matched to a gene. CDR3 length equals 15 residues. Looking up the rest from reference TRBV7-9 and TRBJ2-7 gives the full variable domain: DTGVSQNPRHKITKRGQNVTFRCDPISEHNRLYWYRQTLGQGPEFLTYFQNEAQLEKSRLLSDRFSAERPKGSFSTLEIQRTEQGDSAMYLCASSLAGLGRYEQYFGPGTRLTVT.